This TCR beta chain stems from a study of blood T cells in healthy people across ages. Using a J-beta primer mix together with a sample-barcoded 5' primer, a second PCR was run for roughly 6 to 11 cycles. TCRdb re-called the 5' RACE reads with MiXCR, one entry per CDR3 protein. The table shows hundreds of thousands of distinct CDR3 sequences, with 58% occurring only once. Unmatched junction bases numbered 12, after V lost 5 bases and J lost 3 bases. The CDR3 length is 16 residues. Germline V CDR1 and CDR2: DFQATT, SNEGSKA (reference sequence). As to this clonotype: Its antigen is not identified.

Overall study findings and caveats: Diversity of TCR beta per million T cells declined in a roughly linear way with age.

The sample was blood. This chain links TRBV20-1 with TRBJ2-3; 9 bases are a match to TRBD1. The clonotype originates from a man between 60 and 75 years old in good health. CDR3 sequence (DNA): TGCAGTGCTGCCCTCCTTTTGGGACAGGGTACAGATACGCAGTATTTT. Translating gives CSAALLLGQGTDTQYF.